This T cell receptor beta chain was captured in a study of shared clonotypes between healthy human individuals. V was shortened by 2 bases and J by 4 bases, with 10 bases between the two germline ends. Germline CDR1 reads SGDLS; CDR2 reads YYNGEE. The CDR3 runs 14 residues. Original processing methods: With immunoSEQ giving junction-only sequences and no quality scores, filtering differed. The table came from immunoSEQ multiplex PCR; TCRdb's copy has only in-frame clones and leaves some out. Clone size and the V and J calls come from that table; the DNA yielded D and trimming. The table includes over 2 million clones, roughly 95% detected once. The study, taken as a whole, reports: Among the subsets, naive ones generally showed larger estimated richness than memory ones.

As to this clone: Its antigen remains unknown. This sample also contains other DNA sequences that code for the same CDR3.

What was sequenced was naive CD4+ T cells sorted from blood. Subset specified: CD45RA+ positively selected. This TCR was recovered from a young man in good health. The genes are TRBV9 and TRBJ1-5; D is possibly TRBD1 (6 bases). For the CDR3, the DNA is TGTGCCAGCAGCGTGGGGGCAGGGAATCAGCCCCAGCATTTT. It codes for CASSVGAGNQPQHF.